What follows are 4 T cell receptor beta chains derived from one specimen sequenced in a study of T cells in localized non-small cell lung cancer. Sequencing used immunoSEQ multiplex PCR; TCRdb keeps in-frame clones, though not all of them. The sample comprises approximately 2,300 clones, more than 20% of which are singletons, and around 7.8% rests with the top ten. The specimen comprised lung tumor tissue, sampled before any cancer treatment. The receptors shown here come from a woman aged 35-70 years with stage III squamous cell lung carcinoma.

This clone has only a few counts. The chain is built from TRBV6-8 and TRBJ1-6; D gene unclear. V lost 5 bases and J lost 2, with 13 bases in between. The CDR3 is 16 residues long. Per the germline V gene, CDR1 is MNHGY and CDR2 is SAAAGT. Here the CDR3 reads CASSLVSDPYNSPLHF. CDR3 DNA: TGTGCCAGCAGTCTCGTCTCGGACCCCTATAATTCACCCCTCCACTTT.

A few counts support this clone. CDR3 amino acids: CASGLKRLQKNTGELFF. CDR3 coding DNA: TGTGCTAGTGGCCTCAAAAGGCTTCAGAAGAACACCGGGGAGCTGTTTTTT. The V gene is TRBV12-5, the J gene TRBJ2-2; D call uncertain. Germline V gene sequence: CDR1 LGHNT, CDR2 FRNRAP. With 6 bases removed from V and 1 base from J, the gap between germline ends came to 18 bases. The CDR3 is made up of 17 amino acids. Filled out from reference TRBV12-5 and TRBJ2-2, the complete variable domain reads DARVTQTPRHKVTEMGQEVTMRCQPILGHNTVFWYRQTMMQGLELLAYFRNRAPLDDSGMPKDRFSAEMPDATLATLKIQPSEPRDSAVYFCASGLKRLQKNTGELFFGEGSRLTVL.

This clone has a handful of counts. The CDR3 region has the DNA TGTGCCAGCAGCTTAGGGGCAGGGGGCTTTTCTGGAAACACCATATATTTT. Residues: CASSLGAGGFSGNTIYF. The chain joins TRBV11-3 to TRBJ1-3; 8 positions match TRBD1. Germline V gives CDR1 SGHNT, CDR2 YENEEA. This CDR3 region has 17 residues. V trimming: 1 base; J trimming: 1 base; junction bases outside the gene matches: 6.

This clone rates as medium-sized. This chain links TRBV11-3 with TRBJ2-7; a weak D match, TRBD2 (5 bases). The V gene's germline CDR1 is SGHNT and CDR2 YENEEA. The CDR3 loop spans 16 amino acids. V was shortened by 5 bases and J by 1 base, with 18 bases between the two germline ends. The CDR3 sequence: CASSPAPGGQSYEQYF. CDR3 nucleotide sequence: TGTGCCAGCAGCCCCGCCCCTGGCGGGCAGTCCTACGAGCAGTACTTC.